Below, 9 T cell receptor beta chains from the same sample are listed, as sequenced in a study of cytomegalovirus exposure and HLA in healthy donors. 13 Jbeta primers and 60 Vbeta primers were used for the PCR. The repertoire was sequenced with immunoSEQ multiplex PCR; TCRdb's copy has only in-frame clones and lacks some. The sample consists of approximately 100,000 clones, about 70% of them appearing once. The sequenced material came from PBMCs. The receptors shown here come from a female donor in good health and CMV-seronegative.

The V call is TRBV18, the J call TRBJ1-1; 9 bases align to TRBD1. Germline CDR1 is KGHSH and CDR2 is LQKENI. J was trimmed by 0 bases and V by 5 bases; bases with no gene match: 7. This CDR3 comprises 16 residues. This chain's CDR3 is CASSWGQGAMNTEAFF. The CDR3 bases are TGTGCCAGCTCATGGGGACAGGGAGCTATGAACACTGAAGCTTTCTTT.

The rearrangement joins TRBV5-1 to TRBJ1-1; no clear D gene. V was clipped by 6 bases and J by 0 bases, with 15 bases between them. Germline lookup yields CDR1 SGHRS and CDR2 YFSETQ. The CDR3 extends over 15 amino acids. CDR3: CASTQEGALNTEAFF. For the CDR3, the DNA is TGCGCCAGCACGCAGGAGGGAGCGTTGAACACTGAAGCTTTCTTT.

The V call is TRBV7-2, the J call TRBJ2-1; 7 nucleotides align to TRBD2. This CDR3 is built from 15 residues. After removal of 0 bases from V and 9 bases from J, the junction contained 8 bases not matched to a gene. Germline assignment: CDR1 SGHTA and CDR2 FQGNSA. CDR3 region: CASSLAGASGGEQFF. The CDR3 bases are TGTGCCAGCAGCTTAGCAGGGGCTTCGGGGGGTGAGCAGTTCTTC. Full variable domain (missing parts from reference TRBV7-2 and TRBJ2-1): GAGVSQSPSNKVTEKGKDVELRCDPISGHTALYWYRQSLGQGLEFLIYFQGNSAPDKSGLPSDRFSAERTGGSVSTLTIQRTQQEDSAVYLCASSLAGASGGEQFFGPGTRLTVL.

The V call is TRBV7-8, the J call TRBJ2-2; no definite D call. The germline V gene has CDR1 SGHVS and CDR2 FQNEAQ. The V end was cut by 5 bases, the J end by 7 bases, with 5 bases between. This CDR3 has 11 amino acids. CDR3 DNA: TGTGCCAGCAGCCGACTCGGGGAGCTGTTTTTT. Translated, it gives CASSRLGELFF.

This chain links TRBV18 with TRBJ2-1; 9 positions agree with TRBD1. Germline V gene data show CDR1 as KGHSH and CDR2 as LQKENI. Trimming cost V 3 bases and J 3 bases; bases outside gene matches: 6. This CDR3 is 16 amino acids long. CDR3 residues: CASSPPGQGFYNEQFF. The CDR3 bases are TGTGCCAGCTCACCCCCGGGACAGGGCTTCTACAATGAGCAGTTCTTC.

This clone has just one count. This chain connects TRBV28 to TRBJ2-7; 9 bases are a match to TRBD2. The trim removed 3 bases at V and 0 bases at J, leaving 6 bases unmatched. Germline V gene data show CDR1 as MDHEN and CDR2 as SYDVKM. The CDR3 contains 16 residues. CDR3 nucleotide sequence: TGTGCCAGCAGTTTTCTTCCGACTAGCGGCTCCTACGAGCAGTACTTC. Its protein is CASSFLPTSGSYEQYF.

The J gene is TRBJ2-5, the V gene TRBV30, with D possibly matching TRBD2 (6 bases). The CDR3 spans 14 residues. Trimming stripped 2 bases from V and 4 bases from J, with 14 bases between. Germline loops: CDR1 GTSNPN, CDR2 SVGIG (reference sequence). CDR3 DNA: TGTGCCTGGAGTATAACGGGAGACCGAGAGACCCAGTACTTC. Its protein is CAWSITGDRETQYF.

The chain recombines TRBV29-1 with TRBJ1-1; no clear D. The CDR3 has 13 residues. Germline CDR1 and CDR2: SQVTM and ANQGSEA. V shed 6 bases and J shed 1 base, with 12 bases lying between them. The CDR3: CSVGMTSNTEAFF. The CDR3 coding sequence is TGCAGCGTAGGAATGACATCGAACACTGAAGCTTTCTTT.

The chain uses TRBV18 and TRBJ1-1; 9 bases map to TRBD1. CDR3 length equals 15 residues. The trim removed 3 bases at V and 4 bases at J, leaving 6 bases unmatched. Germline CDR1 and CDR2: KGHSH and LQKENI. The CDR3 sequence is CASSPQQGAGTEAFF. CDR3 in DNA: TGTGCCAGCTCACCTCAACAGGGGGCGGGCACTGAAGCTTTCTTT.